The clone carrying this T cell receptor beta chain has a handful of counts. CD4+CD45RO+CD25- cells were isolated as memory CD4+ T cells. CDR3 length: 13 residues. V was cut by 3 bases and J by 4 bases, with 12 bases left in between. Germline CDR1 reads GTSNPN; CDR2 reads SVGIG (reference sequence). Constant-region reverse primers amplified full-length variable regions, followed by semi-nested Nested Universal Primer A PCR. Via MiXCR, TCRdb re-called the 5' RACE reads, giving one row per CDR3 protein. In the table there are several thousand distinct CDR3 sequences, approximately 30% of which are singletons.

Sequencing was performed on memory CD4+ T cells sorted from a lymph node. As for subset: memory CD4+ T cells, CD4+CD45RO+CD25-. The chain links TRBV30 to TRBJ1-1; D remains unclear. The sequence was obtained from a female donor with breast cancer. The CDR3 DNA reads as TGTGCCTGGAGGCAGCGCCGGAGCACTGAAGCTTTCTTT. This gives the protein CAWRQRRSTEAFF.